These 32 T cell receptor beta chains share one sample of origin, sequenced in a study of OX40 agonist ivuxolimab in advanced cancers. The library relied on the immunoSEQ multiplex PCR assay. TCRdb holds this immuneACCESS table with in-frame rearrangements only. Some clones are missing; in checked studies, unresolved V genes explain under half, and the rest has no known cause. The sample table contains approximately 35,000 clones; only one count was recorded for roughly 81% of them. The biggest ten clones account for 22% of the sample. Here the sequenced sample was CD4+ or CD8+ T cells sorted from blood, taken in a trial of the OX40 agonist ivuxolimab. The source of these receptors is an adult with an advanced solid tumor such as melanoma, head and neck, liver or kidney cancer.

Relative to its sample, this clone is medium-sized. The chain uses TRBV6-1 and TRBJ1-1; TRBD1 matches at 10 bases. This CDR3 has 11 residues. With V trimmed by 4 bases and J by 13 bases, 3 bases remained unmatched. Germline V gives CDR1 MNHNS, CDR2 SASEGT. In DNA form, the CDR3 reads TGTGCCAGCAGTGGACAGGGGGCGGGTTTCTTT. Its translation: CASSGQGAGFF.

The rearrangement joins TRBV9 to TRBJ2-3; 7 positions match TRBD2. CDR1 SGDLS and CDR2 YYNGEE come from the germline V gene. The CDR3 has 16 residues. V was clipped by 0 bases and J by 1 base; unmatched bases: 5. Here the CDR3 reads CASSVVGGSGTDTQYF. In DNA, the CDR3 is TGTGCCAGCAGCGTAGTGGGGGGGTCGGGCACAGATACGCAGTATTTT.

The CDR3: CASSSGQSEDTQYF. CDR3 coding DNA: TGTGCCAGCAGCTCTGGACAATCTGAAGATACGCAGTATTTT. The V and J genes are TRBV7-9 and TRBJ2-3; a weak D match, TRBD1 (5 bases). The CDR3 extends over 14 amino acids. Trimming cost V 4 bases and J 5 bases, with 13 bases left between them. Per the germline V gene, CDR1 is SEHNR and CDR2 is FQNEAQ (reference sequence).

Worth noting for this clone: Additional DNA sequences in this sample encode the identical CDR3. The chain couples TRBV30 to TRBJ1-6, with a possible D match to TRBD1 (5 bases). CDR1 is GTSNPN, CDR2 SVGIG, per germline (reference sequence). V lost 0 bases and J 10 bases, leaving 16 bases between the germline ends. The CDR3 totals 15 residues. This CDR3 reads CAWSVLAGLGSPLHF. The DNA of the CDR3 is TGTGCCTGGAGTGTATTGGCAGGGTTAGGGTCACCCCTCCACTTT.

The chain has TRBV21-1 and TRBJ1-5; the table's D gene call, TRBD1, was not cross checked with the DNA. TRBV21-1 counts as a pseudogene. The CDR3 covers 17 residues. The CDR3 DNA sequence: TGTGCCAGCAGCACCCGCAAGGGGGACAAGAGCAATCAGCCCCAGCATTTT. Translating it yields CASSTRKGDKSNQPQHF.

This chain links TRBV9 with TRBJ2-3, with D possibly called TRBD1 or TRBD2 (6 bases each). The V gene's germline CDR1 is SGDLS and CDR2 YYNGEE. Trimming left V 0 bases short and J 4 bases short, with 9 bases between. This CDR3 has 14 residues. As DNA, the CDR3 is TGTGCCAGCAGCGTAGATGGGGGGCCAGATACGCAGTATTTT. As protein: CASSVDGGPDTQYF.

This sequence joins TRBV28 and TRBJ1-2; 9 bases fit TRBD1. The CDR3 runs to 15 residues. The ends lost 4 bases at V and 3 bases at J; junction bases unmatched: 6. Germline CDR1 and CDR2: MDHEN and SYDVKM. CDR3 in amino acids: CASSYNRGRYYGYTF. The CDR3 DNA sequence: TGTGCCAGCAGTTACAACAGGGGGCGTTACTATGGCTACACCTTC.

The chain has TRBV2 and TRBJ1-4; D not certain. This CDR3 has 16 residues. The V gene lost 3 bases and the J gene lost 5 bases, with 16 bases spanning the gap. From germline, CDR1 is SNHLY and CDR2 FYNNEI. This chain's CDR3 is CASSDGMSRSNEKLFF. The CDR3 DNA is TGTGCCAGCAGTGATGGGATGTCCAGGAGCAATGAAAAACTGTTTTTT. Filled out from reference TRBV2 and TRBJ1-4, the complete variable domain reads EPEVTQTPSHQVTQMGQEVILRCVPISNHLYFYWYRQILGQKVEFLVSFYNNEISEKSEIFDDQFSVERPDGSNFTLKIRSTKLEDSAMYFCASSDGMSRSNEKLFFGSGTQLSVL.

This clone has a handful of counts. V and J are TRBV30 and TRBJ1-1, with no clear D. Trimming removed 2 bases at V and 1 base at J, with 8 bases between. The CDR3 sequence is 13 residues long. Germline V gives CDR1 GTSNPN, CDR2 SVGIG (reference sequence). CDR3: CAWSKYRNTEAFF. Written as DNA, the CDR3 is TGTGCCTGGAGTAAATACAGGAACACTGAAGCTTTCTTT.

V usage is TRBV7-8 and J usage is TRBJ2-7; D uncertain. Germline V CDR1 and CDR2: SGHVS, FQNEAQ. The CDR3 loop spans 13 amino acids. V dropped 5 bases and J dropped 3 bases, with 11 bases sitting between them. CDR3 sequence reads: CASSPAPNYEQYF. DNA for the CDR3: TGTGCCAGCAGCCCGGCGCCCAACTACGAGCAGTACTTC.

The chain employs TRBV7-2 and TRBJ2-5; 11 bases align to TRBD2. Germline CDR1 and CDR2: SGHTA and FQGNSA. Germline trimming cut 5 bases from V and 7 bases from J; bases unmatched to any gene: 18. This CDR3 has 18 amino acids. The CDR3 DNA follows: TGTGCCAGCAGCCCTAGGGTAGCGACTAGCGGGAATGTGGTGACCCAGTACTTC. It is translated as CASSPRVATSGNVVTQYF. The full variable domain, its missing parts supplied by reference TRBV7-2 and TRBJ2-5, is GAGVSQSPSNKVTEKGKDVELRCDPISGHTALYWYRQSLGQGLEFLIYFQGNSAPDKSGLPSDRFSAERTGGSVSTLTIQRTQQEDSAVYLCASSPRVATSGNVVTQYFGPGTRLLVL.

This rearrangement joins TRBV27 to TRBJ2-6; 7 bases align to TRBD1. This CDR3 comprises 18 residues. The J segment lost 1 base and the V segment lost 2 bases, leaving 8 bases of the junction unmatched. The V gene's germline CDR1 is MNHEY and CDR2 SMNVEV (reference sequence). The CDR3 here is CASSLQQGDPSGANVLTF. In DNA, the CDR3 is TGTGCCAGCAGTTTACAGCAGGGGGACCCGTCTGGGGCCAACGTCCTGACTTTC.

V and J are TRBV11-1 and TRBJ2-1; D is perhaps TRBD2 (5 bases). Germline assignment: CDR1 SGHAT and CDR2 FQDESV (reference sequence). The CDR3 consists of 15 residues. The V gene lost 8 bases and the J gene lost 6 bases, with 20 bases spanning the gap. Here the CDR3 DNA reads TGTGCCAGCGGTCGTTCCGAGCGGATCGGCAATGAGCAGTTCTTC. It is translated as CASGRSERIGNEQFF.

The genes are TRBV5-4 and TRBJ2-2; no reliable D call. Germline V lookup: CDR1 SGHNT, CDR2 YYREEE (reference sequence). V gave up 3 bases and J gave up 5 bases, with 11 bases separating them. This CDR3 contains 14 residues. The CDR3 spells CASSSIRRTGELFF. The CDR3 DNA reads TGTGCCAGCAGCTCAATCCGGCGGACCGGGGAGCTGTTTTTT.

The rearrangement joins TRBV7-2 to TRBJ2-5; D is undetermined. V was cut by 0 bases and J by 11 bases, with 13 bases left in between. The CDR3 runs to 13 residues. Germline V gene lookup returns CDR1 SGHTA and CDR2 FQGNSA. The CDR3 nucleotides read TGTGCCAGCAGCTTAGCGATAAGTCTTGAGCAGTACTTC. Its protein is CASSLAISLEQYF.

V usage is TRBV19 and J usage is TRBJ2-5; 9 bases align to TRBD1. Trimming took 3 bases from V and 8 from J; bases not matched to a gene: 4. Looked up from germline, CDR1 is LNHDA and CDR2 is SQIVND (reference sequence). CDR3 length: 13 amino acids. The CDR3 is CASSIRQGETQYF. The DNA of the CDR3 is TGTGCCAGTAGTATCCGACAGGGGGAAACCCAGTACTTC.

V and J are TRBV18 and TRBJ2-5, with a weak D call TRBD1 (5 bases). Trimming took 1 base from V and 1 from J, leaving 7 bases between them. Germline V CDR1 and CDR2: KGHSH, LQKENI. This CDR3 comprises 14 residues. CDR3 nucleotides: TGTGCCAGCTCACCACAGGGGCGCCAAGAGACCCAGTACTTC. It yields the protein CASSPQGRQETQYF.

As for this clone: Different DNA sequences within this sample yield the same CDR3. V is TRBV10-3 and J is TRBJ1-1; D ambiguous. The germline CDR1 and CDR2 sequences are ENHRY and SYGVKD. V shed 0 bases and J shed 1 base, with 9 bases lying between them. This CDR3 is built from 15 residues. The CDR3 loop reads CAISESEEPNTEAFF. The DNA of the CDR3 is TGTGCCATCAGTGAGTCCGAGGAACCGAACACTGAAGCTTTCTTT.

This sequence joins TRBV4-1 and TRBJ2-3; a possible D gene is TRBD2 (5 bases). From germline, CDR1 is MGHRA and CDR2 YSYEKL. The ends were cut back, 0 bases at V and 5 bases at J, with 12 bases in the middle. The CDR3 length is 15 residues. The CDR3 spells CASSQDGTRGDTQYF. DNA of the CDR3: TGCGCCAGCAGCCAAGATGGTACTAGAGGAGATACGCAGTATTTT.

The chain is built from TRBV6-5 and TRBJ2-7, with TRBD1 matching 9 bases. The CDR3 runs to 15 residues. Germline lookup yields CDR1 MNHEY and CDR2 SVGAGI. With 3 bases clipped from V and 4 bases from J, the junction kept 7 bases outside the gene matches. The CDR3 protein is CASSYGGQGLYEQYF. The CDR3 DNA reads as TGTGCCAGCAGTTATGGAGGACAGGGGTTATACGAGCAGTACTTC.

The rearrangement joins TRBV5-8 to TRBJ2-3, with 12 bases that match TRBD2. The CDR3 is made up of 15 amino acids. V gave up 5 bases and J gave up 0 bases; unmatched junction bases: 1. CDR1 is SGHTS and CDR2 is YDEGEE in the germline V gene. The CDR3 bases are TGTGCCAGCAGGCTAGCGGGGGGGAGCACAGATACGCAGTATTTT. It encodes CASRLAGGSTDTQYF.

CDR3 sequence reads: CASSSNTGELFF. CDR3 sequence (DNA): TGTGCCAGCAGTTCAAACACCGGGGAGCTGTTTTTT. The V and J genes are TRBV6-6 and TRBJ2-2, with D unclear. Germline CDR1 reads MNHNY; CDR2 reads SVGAGI (reference sequence). V gave up 4 bases and J gave up 2 bases, with 2 bases separating them. CDR3 length: 12 residues.

This chain connects TRBV6-5 to TRBJ1-5; 7 bases fit TRBD1. The CDR3 length is 13 residues. Losses at the gene ends were 6 bases for V and 4 bases for J; bases not matched to a gene: 3. The germline CDR1 and CDR2 sequences are MNHEY and SVGAGI. CDR3 nucleotides: TGTGCCAGCAGCCTACAGGGGAATCAGCCCCAGCATTTT. Its protein product is CASSLQGNQPQHF.

V is TRBV28 and J is TRBJ2-7; 14 bases match TRBD2. The trim removed 6 bases at V and 3 bases at J, leaving 4 bases unmatched. CDR3 length equals 15 residues. CDR1 MDHEN and CDR2 SYDVKM come from the germline V gene. This CDR3 is CASRKGLAGDYEQYF. The CDR3 DNA sequence: TGTGCCAGCAGAAAGGGACTAGCGGGAGACTACGAGCAGTACTTC.

V gene TRBV6-5 combines with J gene TRBJ2-2; D not certain. Germline V gene data show CDR1 as MNHEY and CDR2 as SVGAGI. Trimming took off 3 bases at V and 2 bases at J, with 4 bases between the two ends. The CDR3 extends over 13 amino acids. The DNA of the CDR3 is TGTGCCAGCAGTTATACTAACACCGGGGAGCTGTTTTTT. Encoded protein: CASSYTNTGELFF.

The CDR3 coding sequence is TGTGCCAGCAGCTACGCGACAGGGACCCTTTCTGGCTACACCTTC. Translation gives CASSYATGTLSGYTF. The chain couples TRBV7-9 to TRBJ1-2, with 7 bases that match TRBD1. V trimming: 4 bases; J trimming: 7 bases; junction bases outside the gene matches: 12. The CDR3 is 15 residues long. Germline CDR1 reads SEHNR; CDR2 reads FQNEAQ (reference sequence).

This clone was seen more than once but under ten times. The chain uses TRBV29-1 and TRBJ2-7, with TRBD2 matching 8 bases. The germline V gene has CDR1 SQVTM and CDR2 ANQGSEA. The trim removed 4 bases at V and 0 bases at J, leaving 5 bases unmatched. The CDR3 length is 14 residues. The CDR3 here is CSVVAGMSSYEQYF. CDR3 sequence (DNA): TGCAGCGTTGTAGCGGGGATGAGCTCCTACGAGCAGTACTTC.

V and J are TRBV27 and TRBJ1-6; possible D gene TRBD1, 5 bases. The CDR3 loop spans 14 amino acids. Per the germline V gene, CDR1 is MNHEY and CDR2 is SMNVEV (reference sequence). V was clipped by 5 bases and J by 5 bases, with 10 bases between them. CDR3 bases: TGTGCCAGCAGTCTAGGGACCGATAATTCACCCCTCCACTTT. The encoded protein is CASSLGTDNSPLHF.

This clone was detected only a few times. The chain employs TRBV2 and TRBJ2-3; D is perhaps TRBD1 or TRBD2 (5 bases each). CDR1 is SNHLY and CDR2 is FYNNEI in the germline V gene. V lost 5 bases to trimming and J lost 3 bases, with 12 bases between them. This CDR3 comprises 14 residues. The CDR3 bases are TGTGCCAGCAGTCCCCGGGACGAAACAGATACGCAGTATTTT. It translates to CASSPRDETDTQYF.

The J gene is TRBJ1-5, the V gene TRBV5-1; D might be TRBD1 (6 bases). Per the germline V gene, CDR1 is SGHRS and CDR2 is YFSETQ. Deletions cut 0 bases from V and 2 bases from J, with 15 bases between. This CDR3 contains 17 residues. The CDR3: CASSLGTDLGGNQPQHF. The CDR3 DNA sequence: TGCGCCAGCAGCTTGGGGACAGACCTTGGGGGCAATCAGCCCCAGCATTTT.

The chain joins TRBV7-2 to TRBJ1-4; D not certain. Deletions cut 6 bases from V and 7 bases from J, with 18 bases between. The CDR3 contains 15 residues. Germline V lookup: CDR1 SGHTA, CDR2 FQGNSA. CDR3 sequence reads: CASSSKVGLLEKLFF. Written as DNA, the CDR3 is TGTGCCAGCAGTTCGAAGGTCGGTCTACTTGAAAAACTGTTTTTT.

The gene calls are TRBV9 and TRBJ2-1; 8 positions agree with TRBD2. V lost 0 bases, J lost 2 bases, and 1 base stayed unmatched. The CDR3 totals 15 residues. Germline V CDR1 and CDR2: SGDLS, YYNGEE. CDR3 bases: TGTGCCAGCAGCGTAGCGGGGGGGACCTACAATGAGCAGTTCTTC. As protein: CASSVAGGTYNEQFF.